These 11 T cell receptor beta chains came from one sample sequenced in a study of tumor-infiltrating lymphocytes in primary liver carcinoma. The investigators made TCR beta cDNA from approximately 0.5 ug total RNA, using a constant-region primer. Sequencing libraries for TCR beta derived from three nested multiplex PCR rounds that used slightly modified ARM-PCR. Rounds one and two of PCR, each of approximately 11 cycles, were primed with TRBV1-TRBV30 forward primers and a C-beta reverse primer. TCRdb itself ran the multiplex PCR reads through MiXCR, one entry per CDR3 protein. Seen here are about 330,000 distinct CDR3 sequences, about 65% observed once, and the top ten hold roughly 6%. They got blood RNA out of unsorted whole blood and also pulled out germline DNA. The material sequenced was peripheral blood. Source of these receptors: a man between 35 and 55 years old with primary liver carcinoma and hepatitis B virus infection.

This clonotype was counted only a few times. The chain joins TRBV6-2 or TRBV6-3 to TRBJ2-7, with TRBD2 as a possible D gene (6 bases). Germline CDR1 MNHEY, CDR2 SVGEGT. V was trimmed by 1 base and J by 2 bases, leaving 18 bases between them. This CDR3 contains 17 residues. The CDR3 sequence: CASSYWEVTGSTYEQYF. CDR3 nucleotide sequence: TGTGCCAGCAGTTACTGGGAGGTTACGGGGAGCACCTACGAGCAGTACTTC.

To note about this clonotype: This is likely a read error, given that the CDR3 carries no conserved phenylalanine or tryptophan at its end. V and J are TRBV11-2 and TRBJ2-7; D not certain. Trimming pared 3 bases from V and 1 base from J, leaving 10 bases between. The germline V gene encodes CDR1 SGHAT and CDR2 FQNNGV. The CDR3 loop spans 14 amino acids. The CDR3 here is CASSFVGWSYEQYL. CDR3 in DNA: TGTGCCAGCAGCTTTGTGGGGTGGTCCTACGAGCAGTACTTA.

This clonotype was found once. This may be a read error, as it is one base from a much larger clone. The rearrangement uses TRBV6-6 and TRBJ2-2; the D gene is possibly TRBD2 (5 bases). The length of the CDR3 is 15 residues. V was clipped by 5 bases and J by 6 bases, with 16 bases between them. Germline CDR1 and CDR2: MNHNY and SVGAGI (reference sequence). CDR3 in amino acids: CASSIRDIRPGELFF. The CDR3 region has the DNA TGTGCCAGCAGTATACGGGATATACGTCCCGGGGAGCTGTTTTTT.

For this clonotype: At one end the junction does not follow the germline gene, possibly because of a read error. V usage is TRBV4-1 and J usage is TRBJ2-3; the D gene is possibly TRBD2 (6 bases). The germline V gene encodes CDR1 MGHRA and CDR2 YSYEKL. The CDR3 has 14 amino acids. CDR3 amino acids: CASSHRTSTDTRYF. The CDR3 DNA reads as TGCGCCAGCAGCCACCGTACTAGCACAGATACGCGGTATTTT.

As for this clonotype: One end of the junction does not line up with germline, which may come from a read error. CDR3 in DNA: TGCATCGTTGGAACCGGCACAGCTCCGAGCGAGCAGTTCTTC. Residues: CIVGTGTAPSEQFF. This rearrangement joins TRBV29-1 to TRBJ2-1; no definite D call. The CDR3 spans 14 residues. Germline V gives CDR1 SQVTM, CDR2 ANQGSEA.

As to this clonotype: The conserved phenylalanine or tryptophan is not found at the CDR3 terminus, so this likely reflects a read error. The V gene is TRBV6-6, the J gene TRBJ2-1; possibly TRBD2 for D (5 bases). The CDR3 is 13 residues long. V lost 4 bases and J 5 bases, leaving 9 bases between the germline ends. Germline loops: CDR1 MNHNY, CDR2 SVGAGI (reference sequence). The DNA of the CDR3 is TGTGCCAGCAGTTTAGGGCGGGACAATGAGCAGTTCCTC. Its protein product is CASSLGRDNEQFL.

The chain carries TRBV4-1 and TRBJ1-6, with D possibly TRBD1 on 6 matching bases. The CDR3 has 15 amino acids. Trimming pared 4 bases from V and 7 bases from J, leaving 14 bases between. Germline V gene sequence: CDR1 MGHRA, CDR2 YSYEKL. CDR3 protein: CASSPVGGTNSPLHF. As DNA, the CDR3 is TGCGCCAGCAGCCCCGTGGGGGGGACAAATTCACCCCTCCACTTT.

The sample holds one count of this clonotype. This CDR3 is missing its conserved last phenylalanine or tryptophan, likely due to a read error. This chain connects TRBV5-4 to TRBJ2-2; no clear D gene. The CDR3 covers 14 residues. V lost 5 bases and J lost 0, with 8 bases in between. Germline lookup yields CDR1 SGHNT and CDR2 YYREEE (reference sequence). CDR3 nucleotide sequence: TGTGCCAGCAGTTTAGACCCGAACACCGGGGAGCTGTTTTCT. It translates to CASSLDPNTGELFS.

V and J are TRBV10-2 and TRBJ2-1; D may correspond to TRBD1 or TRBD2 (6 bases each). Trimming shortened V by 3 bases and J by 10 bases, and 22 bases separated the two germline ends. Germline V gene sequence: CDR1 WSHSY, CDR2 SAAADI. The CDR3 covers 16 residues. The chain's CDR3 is CASSEPKWRGNYEQFF. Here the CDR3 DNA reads TGCGCCAGCAGTGAACCCAAATGGAGGGGGAACTACGAGCAGTTCTTC.

In DNA form, the CDR3 reads TGTGCCAGCATCGAGGGCAGGGACACAACCTACGAGCAGTACTTC. This translates into CASIEGRDTTYEQYF. This chain connects TRBV11-2 to TRBJ2-7; the D gene is possibly TRBD1 (6 bases). Trimming cost V 7 bases and J 2 bases, with 18 bases left between them. CDR1 is SGHAT and CDR2 is FQNNGV in the germline V gene. CDR3 length: 15 residues.

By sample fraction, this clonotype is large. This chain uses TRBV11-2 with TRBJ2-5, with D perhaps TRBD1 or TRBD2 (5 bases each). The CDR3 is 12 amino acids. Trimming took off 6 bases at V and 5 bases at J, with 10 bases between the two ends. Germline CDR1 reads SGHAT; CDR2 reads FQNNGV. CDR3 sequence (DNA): TGTGCCAGCAGGTTTGAGGGGGAGACCCAGTACTTC. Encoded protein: CASRFEGETQYF. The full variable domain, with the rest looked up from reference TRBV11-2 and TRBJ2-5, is EAGVAQSPRYKIIEKRQSVAFWCNPISGHATLYWYQQILGQGPKLLIQFQNNGVVDDSQLPKDRFSAERLKGVDSTLKIQPAKLEDSAVYLCASRFEGETQYFGPGTRLLVL.